This T cell receptor (beta chain) was sequenced for a study of beta chain features in type 1 diabetes. Study information: In age, gender and cell yields, patients were similar to healthy donors. The study, taken as a whole, reports: Individuals with type 1 diabetes displayed fewer insertions and more deletions at VDJ junctions. TCRB CDR3s from Type 1 diabetes patients were moderately but significantly shorter in all four CD4+ subsets.

CDR1 SGHTA and CDR2 FQGTGA come from the germline V gene. The CDR3 sequence is 10 residues long. Of the isolated RNA, all was reverse transcribed, and so the sequenced material was expressed TCRB transcripts. This table comes from immunoSEQ multiplex PCR, and its TCRdb copy is limited to in-frame clones, with some not included. In the table there are roughly 400,000 clones, 8.5% to 10% of which are singletons. There are a few counts of this clone. Its antigen is as yet unknown. At one end the junction does not follow the germline gene, possibly because of a read error. CD4+ cells of the naive, central memory, regulatory and stem cell-like memory types were sorted via CD45RO/CCR7/CD25/CD127/CD95/CD27.

The origin of this receptor is a man aged 25 to 45 with type 1 diabetes. The J gene is TRBJ1-2, the V gene TRBV7-3; possibly TRBD1 for D (5 bases). The sequenced sample consisted of central memory CD4+ T cells from blood. The CDR3: CASTPTRGSF. DNA for the CDR3: TGTGCCAGCACCCCTACGAGGGGATCCTTC.